This is a list of T cell receptor beta chains from one sample in a study of blood T cell repertoires in COVID-19. Here immunoSEQ multiplex PCR was the method, and the copy in TCRdb shows in-frame clones only, minus some. The sample consists of about 81,000 clones, about four fifths of them appearing once. The sequencing input was peripheral blood. The receptors were gathered from a human donor in a cohort sampled during active COVID-19. Each CDR3 is given with its conserved first and last residue. Each record gives: J gene, D gene, clone size, V gene, CDR3 protein, CDR3 DNA. The D gene is left open where the match is weak. Rows may omit the clone size; those that give it use once, few, many or a size class.

J gene: TRBJ1-6
D gene: .
clone size: .
V gene: TRBV4-3
CDR3 protein: CASSQGQGWGSPLHF
CDR3 DNA: TGCGCCAGCAGCCAAGGTCAGGGGTGGGGTTCACCCCTCCACTTT

J gene: TRBJ2-1
D gene: TRBD2
clone size: .
V gene: TRBV13
CDR3 protein: CASSLTGGLAGVHSLSNEQFF
CDR3 DNA: TGTGCCAGCAGCTTAACAGGGGGACTAGCGGGAGTACACTCCCTCAGCAATGAGCAGTTCTTC

J gene: TRBJ2-2
D gene: TRBD1
clone size: once
V gene: TRBV6-5
CDR3 protein: CASNRDRGRDGELFF
CDR3 DNA: TGTGCCAGCAACCGGGACAGGGGGCGTGACGGGGAGCTGTTTTTT

J gene: TRBJ2-7
D gene: .
clone size: few
V gene: TRBV5-1
CDR3 protein: CASGHGPHEQYF
CDR3 DNA: TGCGCCAGCGGGCACGGCCCCCACGAGCAGTACTTC

J gene: TRBJ1-5
D gene: .
clone size: few
V gene: TRBV19
CDR3 protein: CASSIGVQRRLVYSNQPQHF
CDR3 DNA: TGTGCCAGTAGTATTGGTGTGCAGCGTAGATTGGTATATAGCAATCAGCCCCAGCATTTT

J gene: TRBJ2-1
D gene: .
clone size: .
V gene: TRBV6-4
CDR3 protein: CASSRQIYNEQFF
CDR3 DNA: TGTGCCAGCAGTCGCCAGATTTACAATGAGCAGTTCTTC

J gene: TRBJ1-1
D gene: .
clone size: .
V gene: TRBV12-5
CDR3 protein: CASALGSQGEAFF
CDR3 DNA: TGTGCTAGTGCCCTGGGCTCGCAGGGGGAAGCTTTCTTT

J gene: TRBJ1-3
D gene: .
clone size: few
V gene: TRBV9
CDR3 protein: CASSVTGGNTIYF
CDR3 DNA: TGTGCCAGCAGCGTAACCGGTGGAAACACCATATATTTT

J gene: TRBJ1-5
D gene: TRBD1
clone size: .
V gene: TRBV2
CDR3 protein: CASSPGGQGNQPQHF
CDR3 DNA: TGTGCCAGCAGCCCGGGAGGACAGGGGAATCAGCCCCAGCATTTT

J gene: TRBJ2-7
D gene: TRBD1
clone size: .
V gene: TRBV5-4
CDR3 protein: CASSRRDRGYEQYF
CDR3 DNA: TGTGCCAGCAGTCGCCGGGACAGGGGTTACGAGCAGTACTTC

J gene: TRBJ1-2
D gene: .
clone size: .
V gene: TRBV6-5
CDR3 protein: CASIPTRGYGYTF
CDR3 DNA: TGTGCCAGCATTCCAACACGGGGCTATGGCTACACCTTC

J gene: TRBJ2-1
D gene: TRBD1
clone size: .
V gene: TRBV19
CDR3 protein: CASSIVGAGGLNEQFF
CDR3 DNA: TGTGCCAGTAGTATAGTGGGGGCAGGGGGATTGAATGAGCAGTTCTTC

J gene: TRBJ1-2
D gene: TRBD1
clone size: .
V gene: TRBV19
CDR3 protein: CASSAGQAGYGYTF
CDR3 DNA: TGTGCCAGTAGTGCGGGACAGGCCGGCTATGGCTACACCTTC

J gene: TRBJ1-5
D gene: .
clone size: .
V gene: TRBV5-8
CDR3 protein: CASSPPPAFPGQPQHF
CDR3 DNA: TGTGCCAGCAGCCCGCCCCCAGCTTTCCCGGGTCAGCCCCAGCATTTT

J gene: TRBJ1-1
D gene: .
clone size: .
V gene: TRBV9
CDR3 protein: CASSREVRQVTEAFF
CDR3 DNA: TGTGCCAGCAGCAGGGAGGTCCGACAAGTCACTGAAGCTTTCTTT

J gene: TRBJ2-4
D gene: .
clone size: .
V gene: TRBV6-5
CDR3 protein: CASSYSNGRDMYF
CDR3 DNA: TGTGCCAGCAGTTACTCGAATGGGAGGGACATGTACTTC

J gene: TRBJ2-7
D gene: .
clone size: .
V gene: TRBV9
CDR3 protein: CASSVGGALPEQYF
CDR3 DNA: TGTGCCAGCAGCGTTGGGGGGGCCCTCCCCGAGCAGTACTTC

J gene: TRBJ1-2
D gene: TRBD1
clone size: .
V gene: TRBV18
CDR3 protein: CASSPGTGDDYTF
CDR3 DNA: TGTGCCAGCTCACCTGGGACAGGGGACGACTACACCTTC

J gene: TRBJ1-1
D gene: .
clone size: .
V gene: TRBV30
CDR3 protein: CAWSVYSEAFF
CDR3 DNA: TGTGCCTGGAGTGTGTATAGTGAAGCTTTCTTT

J gene: TRBJ2-7
D gene: TRBD2
clone size: once
V gene: TRBV19
CDR3 protein: CASSIRTSRSSYEQYF
CDR3 DNA: TGTGCCAGTAGTATTCGGACTAGCCGGAGCTCCTACGAGCAGTACTTC

J gene: TRBJ1-1
D gene: .
clone size: .
V gene: TRBV7-9
CDR3 protein: CASSLITGVVEAFF
CDR3 DNA: TGTGCCAGCAGCTTAATCACGGGGGTAGTTGAAGCTTTCTTT

J gene: TRBJ1-5
D gene: .
clone size: .
V gene: TRBV5-5
CDR3 protein: CASSKTGYNQPQHF
CDR3 DNA: TGTGCCAGCAGCAAAACAGGGTACAATCAGCCCCAGCATTTT

J gene: TRBJ2-2
D gene: .
clone size: .
V gene: TRBV11-3
CDR3 protein: CASSWRAAGNTGELFF
CDR3 DNA: TGTGCCAGCAGCTGGCGAGCTGCGGGAAACACCGGGGAGCTGTTTTTT

J gene: TRBJ1-5
D gene: .
clone size: .
V gene: TRBV28
CDR3 protein: CASSFAHGQFGQPQHF
CDR3 DNA: TGTGCCAGCAGTTTCGCGCACGGTCAATTCGGTCAGCCCCAGCATTTT

J gene: TRBJ1-4
D gene: .
clone size: .
V gene: TRBV5-1
CDR3 protein: CASSLEPEGKLFF
CDR3 DNA: TGCGCCAGCAGCTTGGAGCCAGAGGGAAAACTGTTTTTT

J gene: TRBJ1-2
D gene: .
clone size: .
V gene: TRBV18
CDR3 protein: CASSPKEGPYGYTF
CDR3 DNA: TGTGCCAGCTCACCAAAGGAGGGGCCCTATGGCTACACCTTC

J gene: TRBJ2-7
D gene: .
clone size: .
V gene: TRBV5-4
CDR3 protein: CASKPVQEGEQYF
CDR3 DNA: TGTGCCAGCAAGCCGGTACAGGAGGGTGAGCAGTACTTC

J gene: TRBJ2-3
D gene: TRBD2
clone size: .
V gene: TRBV13
CDR3 protein: CASSLLAGGTPDTQYF
CDR3 DNA: TGTGCCAGCAGCTTATTAGCGGGGGGAACACCAGATACGCAGTATTTT

J gene: TRBJ1-2
D gene: .
clone size: .
V gene: TRBV6-2/TRBV6-3
CDR3 protein: CASSYPSTEGTF
CDR3 DNA: TGTGCCAGCAGTTACCCCAGCACTGAGGGTACCTTC

J gene: TRBJ1-5
D gene: TRBD1
clone size: .
V gene: TRBV30
CDR3 protein: CAWSNSDRGNQPQHF
CDR3 DNA: TGTGCCTGGAGCAACTCGGACAGGGGAAATCAGCCCCAGCATTTT

J gene: TRBJ1-3
D gene: .
clone size: once
V gene: TRBV6-5
CDR3 protein: CASSYSWEPGNTIYF
CDR3 DNA: TGTGCCAGCAGTTACTCCTGGGAGCCTGGAAACACCATATATTTT

J gene: TRBJ1-2
D gene: TRBD1
clone size: once
V gene: TRBV11-2
CDR3 protein: CASSPHLDRASLHGYTF
CDR3 DNA: TGTGCCAGCAGTCCCCACCTTGACAGGGCCAGTCTCCATGGCTACACCTTC

J gene: TRBJ1-1
D gene: .
clone size: .
V gene: TRBV11-2
CDR3 protein: CASSFSAQGIGITEAFF
CDR3 DNA: TGTGCCAGCAGCTTTTCGGCCCAGGGAATAGGCATAACTGAAGCTTTCTTT

J gene: TRBJ1-1
D gene: TRBD1
clone size: .
V gene: TRBV5-1
CDR3 protein: CASSGGTGNTEAFF
CDR3 DNA: TGCGCCAGCAGCGGGGGGACAGGGAACACTGAAGCTTTCTTT

J gene: TRBJ1-5
D gene: .
clone size: .
V gene: TRBV19
CDR3 protein: CASRRSSRELSNQPQHF
CDR3 DNA: TGTGCCAGTAGACGGTCCTCAAGGGAGCTTAGCAATCAGCCCCAGCATTTT

J gene: TRBJ1-3
D gene: .
clone size: .
V gene: TRBV6-4
CDR3 protein: CASSDQQDPSGNTIYF
CDR3 DNA: TGTGCCAGCAGTGACCAACAGGACCCCTCTGGAAACACCATATATTTT

J gene: TRBJ1-4
D gene: .
clone size: .
V gene: TRBV30
CDR3 protein: CAWSVFSVNEKLFF
CDR3 DNA: TGTGCCTGGAGTGTGTTTTCGGTGAACGAAAAACTGTTTTTT

J gene: TRBJ1-4
D gene: TRBD1
clone size: .
V gene: TRBV7-9
CDR3 protein: CASRAGTGNLWNEKLFF
CDR3 DNA: TGTGCCAGCAGGGCCGGGACAGGGAACTTATGGAATGAAAAACTGTTTTTT

J gene: TRBJ2-1
D gene: .
clone size: .
V gene: TRBV7-2
CDR3 protein: CASLSWGGAESSYNEQFF
CDR3 DNA: TGTGCCAGCCTGTCGTGGGGGGGGGCGGAAAGCTCCTACAATGAGCAGTTCTTC

J gene: TRBJ2-7
D gene: TRBD1
clone size: .
V gene: TRBV5-1
CDR3 protein: CASSLTGTGSYEQYF
CDR3 DNA: TGCGCCAGCAGCCTCACCGGGACAGGGTCCTACGAGCAGTACTTC

J gene: TRBJ1-5
D gene: TRBD1
clone size: .
V gene: TRBV12-5
CDR3 protein: CASGPGQASNQPQHF
CDR3 DNA: TGTGCTAGTGGTCCGGGACAGGCAAGCAATCAGCCCCAGCATTTT

J gene: TRBJ1-6
D gene: .
clone size: .
V gene: TRBV18
CDR3 protein: CASSPSEGTSPLHF
CDR3 DNA: TGTGCCAGCTCACCGTCCGAGGGTACTTCACCCCTCCACTTT

J gene: TRBJ1-2
D gene: TRBD1
clone size: .
V gene: TRBV12-5
CDR3 protein: CASGRQGGDYGYTF
CDR3 DNA: TGTGCTAGTGGCCGACAGGGCGGCGACTATGGCTACACCTTC

J gene: TRBJ1-5
D gene: .
clone size: .
V gene: TRBV24-1
CDR3 protein: CATMDRPIRSGQPQHF
CDR3 DNA: TGTGCCACCATGGATCGCCCGATAAGGAGCGGTCAACCCCAGCATTTT

J gene: TRBJ2-5
D gene: TRBD1
clone size: .
V gene: TRBV23-1
CDR3 protein: CASSQSRGRPQETQYF
CDR3 DNA: TGCGCCAGCAGTCAATCCAGGGGGCGCCCCCAAGAGACCCAGTACTTC